The 15 T cell receptor beta chains in this list originate from one sample, sequenced in a study of cytomegalovirus exposure and HLA in healthy donors (dated by TCRdb to 2016 to 2017). The protocol used for the library was the immunoSEQ multiplex PCR assay. A mixture of 60 forward primers for TCR Vbeta segments and 13 reverse primers for TCR Jbeta segments was used in the multiplex PCR. TCRdb took this table from immuneACCESS and kept in-frame rearrangements with V and J called. Such tables lack part of the clones; where checked against another copy, unresolved V genes explain under half of the gap, and the rest is unexplained. The sample includes approximately 130,000 clones, with around 84% observed a single time. 2% to 3% of the sample lies in the top ten. The sample taken for sequencing was PBMCs. The receptors here all came from a man over 45 in good health and CMV-seronegative.

V is TRBV5-1 and J is TRBJ1-2; TRBD1 aligns across 7 bases. Germline V gene lookup returns CDR1 SGHRS and CDR2 YFSETQ. V was pared by 0 bases and J by 2 bases, with 4 bases of the junction left unmatched. The CDR3 covers 15 residues. The DNA of the CDR3 is TGCGCCAGCAGCTTGGACAGGGGATCAAACTATGGCTACACCTTC. This sequence encodes CASSLDRGSNYGYTF.

The chain has TRBV4-1 and TRBJ2-1, with TRBD2 matching over 9 bases. CDR3 length equals 18 residues. The germline CDR1 and CDR2 sequences are MGHRA and YSYEKL. The J segment lost 3 bases and the V segment lost 0 bases, leaving 9 bases of the junction unmatched. The CDR3 is CASSQEKASGAVYNEQFF. The CDR3 DNA follows: TGCGCCAGCAGCCAAGAAAAGGCTAGCGGGGCTGTCTACAATGAGCAGTTCTTC.

This chain joins TRBV5-1 and TRBJ2-7; 7 nucleotides agree with TRBD2. Losses at the gene ends were 3 bases for V and 5 bases for J; bases not matched to a gene: 8. Germline CDR1 is SGHRS and CDR2 is YFSETQ. The CDR3 spans 14 residues. CDR3 loop: CASSWGTIVDEQYF. CDR3 nucleotides: TGCGCCAGCAGCTGGGGGACTATAGTGGACGAGCAGTACTTC.

The V and J genes are TRBV2 and TRBJ1-6; D unclear. This CDR3 has 17 amino acids. Deletions cut 6 bases from V and 4 bases from J, with 19 bases between. Germline CDR1 reads SNHLY; CDR2 reads FYNNEI. The CDR3 sequence is CASSDNDTYYYNSPLHF. Here the CDR3 DNA reads TGTGCCAGCAGCGACAACGACACCTATTATTATAATTCACCCCTCCACTTT.

This chain joins TRBV6-6 and TRBJ1-4; no clear D. V lost 6 bases to trimming and J lost 2 bases, with 13 bases between them. The CDR3 has 15 amino acids. CDR1 and CDR2 (germline): MNHNY, SVGAGI (reference sequence). CDR3 residues: CASRREGGTNEKLFF. In DNA form, the CDR3 reads TGTGCCAGCAGGAGGGAAGGAGGGACTAATGAAAAACTGTTTTTT.

This clone was found once. The rearrangement uses TRBV5-6 and TRBJ2-1; 10 bases are a match to TRBD1. The CDR3 is made up of 15 amino acids. The germline CDR1 and CDR2 sequences are SGHDT and YYEEEE. After removal of 4 bases from V and 10 bases from J, the junction contained 11 bases not matched to a gene. The CDR3 sequence: CASSQTGTGVWEQFF. Here the CDR3 DNA reads TGTGCCAGCAGCCAAACCGGGACAGGGGTCTGGGAGCAGTTCTTC. Together with reference TRBV5-6 and TRBJ2-1, the CDR3 gives the full variable domain: DAGVTQSPTHLIKTRGQQVTLRCSPKSGHDTVSWYQQALGQGPQFIFQYYEEEERQRGNFPDRFSGHQFPNYSSELNVNALLLGDSALYLCASSQTGTGVWEQFFGPGTRLTVL.

The chain employs TRBV11-2 and TRBJ1-2; the match to TRBD1 covers 7 bases. The length of the CDR3 is 15 residues. V was pared by 1 base and J by 4 bases, with 6 bases of the junction left unmatched. Germline V gene lookup returns CDR1 SGHAT and CDR2 FQNNGV. In DNA form, the CDR3 reads TGTGCCAGCAGCTTAGCCCTGGACAGGAGCTATGGCTACACCTTC. Encoded protein: CASSLALDRSYGYTF.

The CDR3 nucleotides read TGTGCCAGCGAACAGGGGAGCACGGCGACAAAGCAGTTCTTC. It is translated as CASEQGSTATKQFF. The chain joins TRBV2 to TRBJ2-1; TRBD1 agrees at 7 bases. The CDR3 has 14 amino acids. V shed 8 bases, J shed 11 bases, and the junction held 15 bases outside the gene matches. Germline V gene sequence: CDR1 SNHLY, CDR2 FYNNEI.

This clone was seen only once. The chain is built from TRBV5-1 and TRBJ2-3; 8 positions match TRBD2. The germline CDR1 and CDR2 sequences are SGHRS and YFSETQ. V lost 1 base and J lost 2; bases outside the gene matches: 6. The length of the CDR3 is 16 residues. CDR3 bases: TGCGCCAGCAGCTTGTATGCGGGGGGCCTCACAGATACGCAGTATTTT. Its translation: CASSLYAGGLTDTQYF. Full variable domain (outside the CDR3, taken from reference TRBV5-1 and TRBJ2-3): KAGVTQTPRYLIKTRGQQVTLSCSPISGHRSVSWYQQTPGQGLQFLFEYFSETQRNKGNFPGRFSGRQFSNSRSEMNVSTLELGDSALYLCASSLYAGGLTDTQYFGPGTRLTVL.

V gene TRBV6-5 combines with J gene TRBJ1-6; the D gene is possibly TRBD1 (5 bases). V gave up 2 bases and J gave up 4 bases, with 9 bases separating them. The CDR3 extends over 15 amino acids. Germline V gene lookup returns CDR1 MNHEY and CDR2 SVGAGI. The CDR3 bases are TGTGCCAGCAGTTACACAGGCTTATATAATTCACCCCTCCACTTT. Translating gives CASSYTGLYNSPLHF.

This clone was observed a single time. The rearrangement uses TRBV2 and TRBJ2-7, with D perhaps TRBD1 (6 bases). The CDR3 is made up of 12 amino acids. CDR1 is SNHLY and CDR2 is FYNNEI in the germline V gene. Trimming cost V 7 bases and J 4 bases, with 11 bases left between them. CDR3 in amino acids: CASKGGIYEQYF. The CDR3 DNA follows: TGTGCCAGCAAAGGGGGTATTTACGAGCAGTACTTC.

The rearrangement links TRBV19 to TRBJ1-2; TRBD1 matches at 7 bases. V dropped 9 bases and J dropped 7; count of bases not matched to a gene: 11. The CDR3 length is 13 residues. CDR1 and CDR2 from the germline V gene are LNHDA and SQIVND (reference sequence). CDR3 in amino acids: CASKPTGHLGYTF. The CDR3 region has the DNA TGTGCCAGCAAACCGACAGGGCACCTTGGCTACACCTTC.

The V gene is TRBV5-6, the J gene TRBJ1-5; possible D gene TRBD1, 6 bases. The germline V gene has CDR1 SGHDT and CDR2 YYEEEE. The CDR3 spans 14 residues. Trimming cost V 1 base and J 5 bases, with 10 bases left between them. The CDR3 DNA is TGTGCCAGCAGCTTGTTCAGGGGCGATCAGCCCCAGCATTTT. It yields the protein CASSLFRGDQPQHF.

The rearrangement uses TRBV6-5 and TRBJ1-1; a weak D match, TRBD1 (5 bases). Per germline, CDR1 MNHEY and CDR2 SVGAGI. Trimming left V 2 bases short and J 3 bases short, with 10 bases between. The length of the CDR3 is 14 residues. The CDR3 here is CASSYTPGDTEAFF. DNA of the CDR3: TGTGCCAGCAGTTACACCCCGGGGGACACTGAAGCTTTCTTT.

The rearrangement links TRBV7-2 to TRBJ2-5; 9 bases align to TRBD1. V gave up 8 bases and J gave up 9 bases; unmatched junction bases: 16. The germline V gene encodes CDR1 SGHTA and CDR2 FQGNSA. This CDR3 region has 15 residues. The chain's CDR3 is CASGTGTGRAEAQYF. The CDR3 DNA reads as TGTGCCAGCGGTACGGGGACAGGGAGAGCCGAGGCCCAGTACTTC.